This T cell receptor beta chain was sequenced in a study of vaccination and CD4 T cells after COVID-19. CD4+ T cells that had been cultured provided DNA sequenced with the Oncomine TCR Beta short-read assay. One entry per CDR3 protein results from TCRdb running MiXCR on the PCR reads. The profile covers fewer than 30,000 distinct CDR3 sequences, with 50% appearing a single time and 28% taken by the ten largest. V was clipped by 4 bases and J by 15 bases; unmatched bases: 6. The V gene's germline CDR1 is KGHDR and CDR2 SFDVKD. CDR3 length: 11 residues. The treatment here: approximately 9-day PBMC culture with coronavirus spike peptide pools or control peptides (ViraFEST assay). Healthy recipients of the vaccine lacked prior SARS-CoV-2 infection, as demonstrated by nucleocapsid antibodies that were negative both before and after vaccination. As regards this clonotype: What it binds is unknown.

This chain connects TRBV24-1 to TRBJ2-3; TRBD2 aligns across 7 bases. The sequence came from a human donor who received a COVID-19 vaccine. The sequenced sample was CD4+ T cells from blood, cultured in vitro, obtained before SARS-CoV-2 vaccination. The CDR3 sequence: CATSEGLDFYF. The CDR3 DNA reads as TGTGCCACCAGTGAAGGACTAGATTTCTATTTT.